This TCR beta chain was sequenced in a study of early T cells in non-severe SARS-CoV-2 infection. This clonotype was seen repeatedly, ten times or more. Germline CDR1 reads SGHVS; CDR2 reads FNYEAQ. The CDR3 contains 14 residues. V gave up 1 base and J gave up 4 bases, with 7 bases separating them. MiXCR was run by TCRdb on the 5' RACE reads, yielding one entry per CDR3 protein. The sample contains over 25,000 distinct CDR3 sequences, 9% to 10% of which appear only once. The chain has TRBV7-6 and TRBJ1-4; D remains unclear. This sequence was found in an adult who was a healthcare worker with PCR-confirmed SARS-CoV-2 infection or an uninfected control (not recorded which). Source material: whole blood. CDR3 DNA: TGTGCCAGCAGCTTAGGGGCGGTTAATGAAAAACTGTTTTTT. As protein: CASSLGAVNEKLFF.